This TCR beta chain originates from a study of blood T cell repertoires in COVID-19. As for the study in general: COVID-19 samples, acute and convalescent, were from the United States, Italy and Spain.

The length of the CDR3 is 14 residues. Between the trimmed V and J ends, which lost 4 bases and 1 base, there was a span of 9 bases. Germline V gene sequence: CDR1 SGDLS, CDR2 YYNGEE. Sequenced by immunoSEQ multiplex PCR; TCRdb stores in-frame clones only, minus some. The sample lists hundreds of thousands of clones; roughly 88% were seen once. Cohort placement rested on clinical history that participants reported themselves. Sequencing input: PBMCs or T cells enriched from blood (not recorded which). The V call is TRBV9, the J call TRBJ2-1, with no clear D. The sequence was collected from a woman in her thirties or forties with acute COVID-19. The CDR3 reads CASSPHSSYNEQFF. In DNA form, the CDR3 reads TGTGCCAGCAGCCCGCACAGTTCCTACAATGAGCAGTTCTTC.